This TCR beta chain was sequenced in a study of CD8+ T cells in alopecia areata. Points from the study as a whole: The study found higher clonality in lesional than normal scalp, especially in alopecia totalis/universalis. There were also resident alphabeta T cells of normal skin sequenced in scalp samples.

Sorting of PBMCs yielded the CD4+ and CD8+ T cells. Germline lookup yields CDR1 SQVTM and CDR2 ANQGSEA. V gave up 7 bases and J gave up 1 base, with 22 bases separating them. The CDR3 consists of 16 residues. cDNA reverse transcribed from extracted RNA served as the sequencing template. The assay was immunoSEQ multiplex PCR, and TCRdb's table has in-frame clones only and misses some. The repertoire holds around 100,000 clones, with around three fifths as singletons. On this clone: Its target is unknown.

The J gene is TRBJ1-1, the V gene TRBV29-1; D might be TRBD1 (5 bases). The sequenced sample consisted of CD4+ T cells sorted from blood. This clonotype originated in a human donor in good health. The CDR3 loop is CSAPGDLRGSNTEAFF. CDR3 sequence (DNA): TGCAGCGCCCCGGGGGACCTAAGGGGCTCGAACACTGAAGCTTTCTTT.